This T cell receptor (beta chain) was identified in a study of cytomegalovirus exposure and HLA in healthy donors. Study overall: Ancestry clustering placed about 80% of over 300 genotyped donors in the Caucasian-associated cluster. Study-wide results and limits: TCR beta sequences reportedly predicted most subjects' HLA-A and HLA-B alleles accurately. It was likely that a cluster of highly shared sequence variants was a sequencing artifact. It was reported in a later analysis that an Asian-associated ancestry cluster showed fewer N-insertions than the approximately 670-donor mean.

Concerning this clone: The antigen remains undetermined.

In germline, CDR1 is MNHNS, CDR2 SASEGT. V was clipped by 7 bases and J by 0 bases; unmatched bases: 6. This CDR3 is built from 15 residues. PCR involved 60 Vbeta and 13 Jbeta primers. Sequencing was performed with immunoSEQ multiplex PCR; in TCRdb, only in-frame clones are kept and a portion is missing. The sample lists 120,000 to 150,000 clones; 76% were seen once. Sequenced sample: PBMCs. This receptor was identified in a woman between 40 and 55 years old in good health and CMV-seronegative. The V gene is TRBV6-1, the J gene TRBJ2-1; 7 nucleotides line up with TRBD1. CDR3 loop: CASIGQAGSYNEQFF. In nucleotides, the CDR3 is TGTGCCAGCATTGGACAGGCAGGCTCCTACAATGAGCAGTTCTTC.